The source of this T cell receptor beta chain is a study of cytomegalovirus exposure and HLA in healthy donors. Overall study results and limits: In an earlier analysis, about 87% or about 30%: the productive usage of most TCR beta V segments. Reportedly, cytomegalovirus status was diagnosed with high sensitivity and specificity. Altogether, some 170 TCR beta chains were recorded as cytomegalovirus-associated.

The PCR made use of 60 Vbeta and 13 Jbeta primers. TCRdb's copy holds only in-frame clones and misses some; the assay was immunoSEQ multiplex PCR. The sample has approximately 120,000 clones, roughly four fifths seen once. On this clone itself: Its cognate antigen is unknown.

The CDR3 loop spans 16 amino acids. In germline, CDR1 is MDHEN, CDR2 SYDVKM. Germline trimming cut 5 bases from V and 1 base from J; bases unmatched to any gene: 11. Sequenced material: PBMCs. The chain recombines TRBV28 with TRBJ2-7; 7 positions match TRBD2. The sequence came from a woman aged 40 to 49 in good health and CMV-seronegative. CDR3 nucleotides: TGTGCCAGCAGTCCCCTTCGGGGGGATTCTTCCTACGAGCAGTACTTC. Amino acids: CASSPLRGDSSYEQYF.